This T cell receptor beta chain derives from a study of cytomegalovirus exposure and HLA in healthy donors listed by TCRdb under 2017. For the wider study: In an earlier analysis of under 750 of the donors, 276 Gb of sequence data and some 100 million unique TCR beta sequences from about 190 million T cells were reported. About 310 gigabases of sequencing data and 70 million to 100 million unique TCR sequences were included in an early release covering around 600 HLA-typed donors. The genetic ancestry cluster associated with self-reported Caucasian donors included 80% to 90% of the roughly 380 genotyped donors. The study aimed to test whether cataloging public T cell receptors could reveal signatures of past pathogen exposure. Using immunosequencing, the study profiled T cell repertoires from around 670 subjects and related those repertoires to cytomegalovirus serostatus. A separate validation cohort of roughly 120 different subjects was used in addition to the 666-subject first cohort. High-throughput TCR immunosequencing, statistical association of individual TCRs with disease status, and machine learning were combined to predict cytomegalovirus infection status. A later analysis re-analyzed previously published TCR beta repertoires from 500 to 700 donors and added high-resolution HLA genotyping to study TCR occurrence patterns. Rather than using new phenotypic data, the later analysis identified candidate immune exposures from TCR beta sequences and from how often those sequences occurred across donors. In an earlier analysis of several hundred of the donors, high-throughput TCR beta sequencing was used to judge whether each TCR beta V gene segment behaved as functional or pseudogenic. Alongside the repertoire data, information on donor age, sex, ethnicity and CMV serostatus was compiled. A later genetic analysis took genome-wide SNP genotypes for about 55% of the roughly 670 donors and used that subset as a discovery cohort. Every discovery cohort repertoire had been produced on one sequencing platform. Both class I and class II loci were covered by HLA typing, at four-digit resolution. The number of donors typed differed by locus, with about 629-630 for A, B, C, DRB1 and DQB1, roughly 520 for DQA1, nearly 610 for DPA1, and 450 to 480 for DPB1. Roughly 5 DR-DQ haplotypes were handled as single units for association and clustering, since linkage in the cohort was strong. Across approximately 400 genotyped donors of the cohort, an average of about 200,000 unique TCR beta nucleotide sequences per donor were sequenced, and about a sixth of those sequences were non-productive. Overall study outcomes, separate from this receptor: Linkage disequilibrium might explain the correlated functional status among segregating V segments, but an unknown experimental factor could not be ruled out. A total of fewer than 200 TCR beta chains were listed by the study as associated with cytomegalovirus. In vitro tests confirmed that a few of the cytomegalovirus-associated TCR beta chains recognize cytomegalovirus antigens. In a later genetic analysis, fewer N-insertions in productive TCRs were reported among donors in an Asian-associated ancestry cluster than the approximately 670-donor mean. Assigning TCR associations to individual alleles was difficult when HLA alleles, especially DR and DQ, strongly co-occurred. The cohort was sequenced for TCR beta chains only, and without alpha or paired-chain data the features that could be detected were limited. The only immune exposure information available for the cohort was CMV serostatus. An association between a missense DCLRE1C variant and V-gene and J-gene trimming of TCR beta chains was found in a later genetic analysis and replicated in an independent cohort. A later analysis found that most CMV-associated TCR beta chains appeared HLA-restricted, with HLA associations seemingly driven largely by CMV exposure. A group of highly shared sequence variants was considered likely to be a technical artifact of the sequencing pipeline. The classifier was reported to diagnose cytomegalovirus status with high specificity and sensitivity in both the original and validation cohorts. A further reported finding was that TCR beta sequences accurately predicted the HLA-A and HLA-B alleles for most subjects in the first cohort. Because HLA typing was missing for some donors at each locus, association tests included only the typed subset. Because the 87-base-pair reads could not distinguish some IMGT-functional V segments, including TRBV6-2 and TRBV6-3, those segments were excluded. In a later analysis, HLA-associated TCR beta chains were found to be more clonally expanded and to have lower generation probabilities than equally common non-associated chains. Because counts were too low, about 15 rarely observed V segments, including chromosome 9 orphons, were left out of the earlier analysis of 587 of the donors. The presence/absence analyses assumed that sequencing depth was roughly uniform across donors, and that assumption may not be true. In an earlier analysis of approximately 590 of the donors, most TCR beta V segments appeared in productive rearrangements about 87% or about 30% of the time, broadly matching IMGT annotations. In a later analysis, several top co-occurrence clusters were reported to appear linked to parvovirus B19, influenza, CMV and Epstein-Barr virus. The authors suggested that the approach could potentially be extended to other disease states and immunological phenotypes. At a false discovery rate of 0.05, a later analysis linked about 16,000 TCR beta sequences to specific HLA alleles. Most TCR sequences were seen in very few donors, while some public TCRs were found in many individuals. According to a later analysis, TCR association rates differed among HLA loci, with DRB1 alleles showing the most associated TCRs and HLA-C alleles showing the fewest.

The library was obtained by the immunoSEQ multiplex PCR assay. For the multiplex PCR, a mixture combining 60 forward primers for TCR Vbeta segments and 13 reverse primers for TCR Jbeta segments was used. Amplification of the CDR3 region of rearranged TCR beta genes was performed with a multiplex PCR assay on genomic DNA. Amplified TCR beta libraries were sequenced as 87-base-pair reads on the Illumina HiSeq System. The paper's data handling went like this. A later analysis counted approximately 74 million unique TCR beta chains across the 666 repertoires, and some 11 million of these chains were shared by at least two donors. To remove PCR and sequencing errors, raw reads were error-corrected and collapsed into unique sequences using a nearest-neighbor algorithm that merged closely related sequences. V, D and J gene segments were assigned by aligning CDR3 sequences to IMGT reference sequences. Each retained sequence needed at least a six-nucleotide match to both a V gene segment and a J gene segment. A rearrangement was called productive if the CDR3 had no stop codons and remained in frame with V and J, and every other rearrangement was called non-productive. Following IMGT convention, CDR3 was defined as the stretch from the second conserved V-encoded cysteine to the conserved J-encoded phenylalanine. Sequences without an unambiguous match to a single V gene segment were excluded from the earlier analysis of approximately 560 of the donors. In an earlier analysis of approximately 590 of the donors, a V segment was called functional when productive rearrangements were above 56.7%, and segregating when the standard deviation between donors exceeded 5%. A statistical classification framework was built for diagnosing cytomegalovirus status from the catalog of TCR beta chain sequences. A later analysis assigned V and J genes by comparing TCR nucleotide sequences with IMGT/GENE-DB human TR gene sequences. A later analysis assigned CDR3 sequences and most-parsimonious VDJ recombination scenarios with the TCRdist pipeline. In a later analysis, each TCR beta chain was defined by its CDR3 amino acid sequence together with its V-gene family, and reads lacking a unique V-gene family were excluded. A later analysis removed several hundred highly shared, low-generation-probability nucleotide sequences to deal with suspected cross-contamination and a sequencing artifact. In a later analysis, a clonal expansion index for each public chain was calculated from normalized within-repertoire ranks of inferred template counts. In a later analysis, generation probabilities were computed with a VDJ recombination model fitted to out-of-frame rearrangements, and the resulting probabilities were checked against IGoR. In a later analysis, hypergeometric tests were used to score TCR-TCR, TCR-HLA and TCR-CMV co-occurrence, with a repertoire-size bias correction applied to TCR pairs. A later analysis estimated false discovery rates by permuting HLA or CMV assignments 20 times. In a later analysis, co-occurring TCRs were grouped with DBSCAN, and TCRdist sequence similarity was added when clustering was performed within HLA-allele-positive subsets. Repertoires with fewer than 30,000 or more than 120,000 public chains were left out of co-occurrence clustering, as were five repertoires with anomalous nucleotide sharing. Entries here come from immuneACCESS through TCRdb and include only in-frame sequences with V and J called. Some clones fail to appear in such tables; in the studies checked, an unresolved V gene covers under half of the shortfall, and the cause of the remainder is unknown. V, J and clone size are taken as reported in that table, and D and trimming were inferred from the DNA itself. A total of fewer than 150,000 clones appear in this sample, 70% to 85% of them only once. The leading ten clones occupy roughly 3.7% of the sample.

The CDR3 numbers 16 residues from cysteine through phenylalanine. Here the CDR3 DNA is all that survives: 48 bases in frame from base 1. V was cut back by 4 bases and J by 5 bases, leaving a gap of 20 bases between them. The germline V gene (reference sequence) yields LNHDA for CDR1 and SQIVND for CDR2. A word on this clone: The specificity of this receptor is unknown. No per-base quality is available; no much larger clone lies one base away.

The cohort consisted of 600 or so healthy bone marrow donors. At the time of sampling, every cohort member was nominally healthy, though immune exposures that went unrecorded were likely present. CMV serostatus was recorded as positive for roughly 290 and negative for about 50% of the 666 cohort members, whereas no CMV serostatus was recorded for the donor in question. Each donor provided a peripheral blood sample, and peripheral blood mononuclear cells were used for TCR beta sequencing. The Qiagen DNeasy Blood Extraction Kit was used to extract genomic DNA from the blood cell samples. Recombination linked TRBV19 to TRBJ1-2, with TRBD1 as a weak D call on 5 bases. Material for sequencing was PBMCs. The sequence was obtained from a human donor in good health. The nucleotide sequence is given as TGTGCCAGTAGTACCAGTGGGACTTTCTCTGGTTATGGCTACACCTTC. It is translated as CASSTSGTFSGYGYTF. The entire variable domain, with the stretches around the CDR3 drawn from the reference TRBV19 and TRBJ1-2 proteins, is DGGITQSPKYLFRKEGQNVTLSCEQNLNHDAMYWYRQDPGQGLRLIYYSQIVNDFQKGDIAEGYSVSREKKESFPLTVTSAQKNPTAFYLCASSTSGTFSGYGYTFGSGTRLTVV.